This T cell receptor beta chain was profiled in a study of T cell responses to AZD1222 COVID-19 vaccine. Whole-study findings and limits: After the peak T cell response, and only then, were repertoires sampled. Of the AZD1222 recipients, only 5 or 6 were seropositive at baseline. Following two doses of AZD1222, Spike-specific TCR breadth and depth rose.

With 7 bases removed from V and 4 bases from J, the gap between germline ends came to 17 bases. CDR1 and CDR2 from the germline V gene are LGHDT and YNNKEL (reference sequence). This CDR3 has 15 amino acids. Sequencing used immunoSEQ multiplex PCR; TCRdb keeps in-frame clones, though not all of them. The sample yields about 120,000 clones, roughly 88% seen once. Points on this clone: The antigen is not known.

This TCR derives from an adult in good health. The sample consisted of peripheral blood, taken on day 0 of MenACWY control vaccination. V is TRBV3-1 (or the pseudogene TRBV3-2) and J is TRBJ2-1; D may be TRBD1 or TRBD2 (6 bases each). DNA for the CDR3: TGTGCCAGCAACTCGGGGGCTGGGCATTACAATGAGCAGTTCTTC. Its translation: CASNSGAGHYNEQFF.